This T cell receptor beta chain stems from a study of T cell changes during pregnancy in multiple sclerosis. Data came from immunoSEQ multiplex PCR; TCRdb stores just in-frame clones and leaves some out. The sample yields 60,000 to 85,000 clones, 91% seen once. Trimming took off 1 base at V and 7 bases at J, with 6 bases between the two ends. The V gene's germline CDR1 is SGHRS and CDR2 YFSETQ. This CDR3 contains 11 residues. The clonotype originates from a female donor with multiple sclerosis, enrolled in a pregnancy study. The chain uses TRBV5-1 and TRBJ2-7; unclear D gene. The sequencing used peripheral blood, collected in the second trimester of pregnancy. The CDR3 DNA is TGCGCCAGCAGCTTGTCGGTAGAGCAGTACTTC. Residues: CASSLSVEQYF. Complete variable domain (other parts from reference TRBV5-1 and TRBJ2-7): KAGVTQTPRYLIKTRGQQVTLSCSPISGHRSVSWYQQTPGQGLQFLFEYFSETQRNKGNFPGRFSGRQFSNSRSEMNVSTLELGDSALYLCASSLSVEQYFGPGTRLTVT.